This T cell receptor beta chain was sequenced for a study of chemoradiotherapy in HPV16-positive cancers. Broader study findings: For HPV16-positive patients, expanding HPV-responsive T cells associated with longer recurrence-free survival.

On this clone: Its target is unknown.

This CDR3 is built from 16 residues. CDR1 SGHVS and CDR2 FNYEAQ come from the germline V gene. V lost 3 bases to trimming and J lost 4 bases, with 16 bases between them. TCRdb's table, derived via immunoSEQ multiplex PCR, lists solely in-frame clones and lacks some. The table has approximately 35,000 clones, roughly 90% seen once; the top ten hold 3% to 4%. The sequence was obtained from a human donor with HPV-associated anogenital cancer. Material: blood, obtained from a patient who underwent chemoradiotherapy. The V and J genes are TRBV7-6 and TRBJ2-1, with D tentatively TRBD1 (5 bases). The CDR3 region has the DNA TGTGCCAGCAGCTTGATTGCTACACAGGAGTACAATGAGCAGTTCTTC. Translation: CASSLIATQEYNEQFF.